The next 26 T cell receptor beta chains were all read from a single sample in a study of T cell repertoires in cytomegalovirus infection. One entry per CDR3 protein, called by TCRdb with MiXCR from the reads. This sample carries around 430,000 distinct CDR3 sequences, approximately 42% of them seen once, and the ten largest clones take 43%. These TCRs' antigens remain unknown. The sequenced sample was cultured PBMCs, obtained from culture after CMV antigen stimulation. The receptors here all came from a human donor in good health (CMV status not recorded). Some clones in this sample may be carry-over from other donors' samples.

The chain is built from TRBV5-6 and TRBJ2-1; maybe TRBD1 (5 bases). There are 13 residues in the CDR3. Germline loops: CDR1 SGHDT, CDR2 YYEEEE. V lost 4 bases and J lost 7, with 12 bases in between. CDR3: CASSVRVGNEQFF. The DNA for the CDR3 is TGTGCCAGCAGCGTCAGGGTGGGGAATGAGCAGTTCTTC.

The chain links TRBV19 to TRBJ1-4, with unresolved D. The CDR3 consists of 11 residues. The V gene's germline CDR1 is LNHDA and CDR2 SQIVND (reference sequence). V was cut by 4 bases and J by 11 bases, with 8 bases left in between. In nucleotides, the CDR3 is TGTGCCAGTAGTACAGCATTGAAACTGTTTTTT. Translation gives CASSTALKLFF.

This clonotype was found a few times. The gene calls are TRBV20-1 and TRBJ2-5; TRBD1 or TRBD2 may be the D gene (5 bases each). Germline loops: CDR1 DFQATT, CDR2 SNEGSKA (reference sequence). Trimming removed 0 bases from V and 11 bases from J, with 16 bases in between. CDR3 size: 13 residues. Written as DNA, the CDR3 is TGCAGTGCTAGAGATCCGACCGGGGACCGACAGTACTTC. Translating gives CSARDPTGDRQYF.

The chain has TRBV28 and TRBJ2-7; TRBD1 matches at 8 bases. Germline CDR1 reads MDHEN; CDR2 reads SYDVKM. The CDR3 extends over 15 amino acids. J gave up 3 bases and V 1 base, and 5 bases lay outside the gene matches. The CDR3 here is CASSLLSDRGYEQYF. The CDR3 region has the DNA TGTGCCAGCAGTTTATTGAGCGACAGGGGCTACGAGCAGTACTTC.

The rearrangement joins TRBV7-9 to TRBJ2-5, with 8 bases identical to TRBD1. CDR1 is SEHNR and CDR2 is FQNEAQ in the germline V gene (reference sequence). Unmatched junction bases numbered 9, after V lost 6 bases and J lost 6 bases. The CDR3 length is 14 residues. The CDR3 region is CASRSTGDGQTQYF. In DNA form, the CDR3 reads TGTGCCAGCAGATCGACAGGGGACGGACAGACCCAGTACTTC.

The chain joins TRBV4-1 to TRBJ2-7; 7 nucleotides line up with TRBD2. V was clipped by 0 bases and J by 2 bases; unmatched bases: 4. Germline CDR1 MGHRA, CDR2 YSYEKL. This CDR3 has 15 amino acids. CDR3 loop: CASSQERGIAYEQYF. CDR3 coding DNA: TGCGCCAGCAGCCAAGAGCGGGGGATCGCCTACGAGCAGTACTTC.

In its sample, this clonotype was seen a few times. This chain joins TRBV12-3 or TRBV12-4 and TRBJ1-6; possibly TRBD1 for D (6 bases). CDR3 length equals 15 residues. V was pared by 6 bases and J by 4 bases, with 13 bases between. The chain's CDR3 is CASSLRGDYNSPLHF. The CDR3 DNA reads as TGTGCCAGCAGCCTTAGGGGGGATTATAATTCACCCCTCCACTTT.

The chain has TRBV12-3 or TRBV12-4 and TRBJ1-3; D not certain. The CDR3 runs to 13 residues. V was pared by 10 bases and J by 0 bases, with 10 bases between. The CDR3 protein is CATLRYSGNTIYF. The CDR3 region has the DNA TGTGCCACCCTGAGGTACTCTGGAAACACCATATATTTT.

V gene TRBV4-1 combines with J gene TRBJ1-6, with no clear D. The CDR3 has 16 residues. Trimming cost V 0 bases and J 0 bases, with 6 bases left between them. CDR1 MGHRA and CDR2 YSYEKL come from the germline V gene. The CDR3 sequence is CASSQDVFSYNSPLHF. CDR3 sequence (DNA): TGCGCCAGCAGCCAAGATGTATTCTCCTATAATTCACCCCTCCACTTT.

The rearrangement joins TRBV7-2 to TRBJ1-1; D is perhaps TRBD1 (5 bases). Trimming took off 5 bases at V and 11 bases at J, with 15 bases between the two ends. CDR3 length equals 12 residues. The germline gives CDR1 SGHTA, CDR2 FQGNSA. The CDR3 spells CASSPDEGRAFF. CDR3 coding DNA: TGTGCCAGCAGCCCCGATGAGGGGAGGGCTTTCTTT.

J is TRBJ1-1 and V is TRBV6-5; tentative D call: TRBD1 (5 bases). Trimming left V 0 bases short and J 10 bases short, with 15 bases between. This CDR3 comprises 14 residues. Germline loops: CDR1 MNHEY, CDR2 SVGAGI. CDR3 region: CASSYSPGDTGAFF. The DNA for the CDR3 is TGTGCCAGCAGTTACTCGCCGGGGGATACGGGAGCTTTCTTT.

This clonotype came up a few times. The CDR3: CASSLGKGPQHF. CDR3 in DNA: TGTGCCAGCAGCTTAGGGAAGGGGCCCCAGCATTTT. This rearrangement joins TRBV7-8 to TRBJ1-5; D gene ambiguous. V lost 1 base to trimming and J lost 9 bases, with 7 bases between them. Germline V gene sequence: CDR1 SGHVS, CDR2 FQNEAQ. The CDR3 consists of 12 residues.

In this sample, this clonotype turned up a few times. The genes are TRBV11-2 and TRBJ1-2; D gene ambiguous. The CDR3 extends over 15 amino acids. Germline V gene sequence: CDR1 SGHAT, CDR2 FQNNGV. V gave up 0 bases and J gave up 5 bases, with 13 bases separating them. CDR3 DNA: TGTGCCAGCAGCTTAGAAACAGTGAGGTTATATGGCTACACCTTC. It codes for CASSLETVRLYGYTF. Full variable domain (missing parts from reference TRBV11-2 and TRBJ1-2): EAGVAQSPRYKIIEKRQSVAFWCNPISGHATLYWYQQILGQGPKLLIQFQNNGVVDDSQLPKDRFSAERLKGVDSTLKIQPAKLEDSAVYLCASSLETVRLYGYTFGSGTRLTVV.

The chain employs TRBV24-1 and TRBJ2-1; TRBD2 matches at 7 bases. Germline V CDR1 and CDR2: KGHDR, SFDVKD. CDR3 length: 13 amino acids. V gave up 7 bases and J gave up 6 bases; unmatched junction bases: 5. Here the CDR3 DNA reads TGTGCCACCAGCTCTAGCGGCCTCAATGAGCAGTTCTTC. This translates into CATSSSGLNEQFF.

V and J are TRBV7-9 and TRBJ1-3; D unresolved. CDR1 is SEHNR, CDR2 FQNEAQ, per germline (reference sequence). The CDR3 covers 15 residues. The ends were cut back, 4 bases at V and 2 bases at J, with 12 bases in the middle. DNA for the CDR3: TGTGCCAGCAGCTCCACGTTGGAGACTGGAAACACCATATATTTT. It encodes CASSSTLETGNTIYF. The full variable domain, its missing parts supplied by reference TRBV7-9 and TRBJ1-3, is DTGVSQNPRHKITKRGQNVTFRCDPISEHNRLYWYRQTLGQGPEFLTYFQNEAQLEKSRLLSDRFSAERPKGSFSTLEIQRTEQGDSAMYLCASSSTLETGNTIYFGEGSWLTVV.

This clonotype showed up just a few times. The chain joins TRBV7-8 to TRBJ1-2; 8 nucleotides line up with TRBD1. V lost 4 bases and J lost 1; bases outside the gene matches: 5. Per the germline V gene, CDR1 is SGHVS and CDR2 is FQNEAQ. The CDR3 extends over 15 amino acids. CDR3 residues: CASSSGGRDNYGYTF. The CDR3 coding sequence is TGTGCCAGCAGCTCAGGGGGCCGTGATAACTATGGCTACACCTTC.

This clonotype was seen only a few times. The CDR3 DNA is TGTGCCAGCAGCTCCCTGAGAACCTACGAGCAGTACTTC. Its translation: CASSSLRTYEQYF. The chain recombines TRBV7-2 with TRBJ2-7; no reliable D call. The CDR3 loop spans 13 amino acids. Trimming shortened V by 4 bases and J by 2 bases, and 9 bases separated the two germline ends. The germline V gene encodes CDR1 SGHTA and CDR2 FQGNSA.

The J gene is TRBJ2-3, the V gene TRBV20-1; D unresolved. Germline V lookup: CDR1 DFQATT, CDR2 SNEGSKA (reference sequence). The CDR3 contains 11 residues. V was clipped by 7 bases and J by 3 bases, with 8 bases between them. The CDR3 nucleotides are TGCAGTGTCAGCAGGACAGATACGCAGTATTTT. This gives the protein CSVSRTDTQYF.

Ten or more counts support this clonotype. The V gene is TRBV7-2, the J gene TRBJ2-2; 9 positions match TRBD2. This CDR3 is built from 15 residues. V trimming: 3 bases; J trimming: 3 bases; junction bases outside the gene matches: 2. Germline assignment: CDR1 SGHTA and CDR2 FQGNSA. CDR3 DNA sequence: TGTGCCAGCAGCTTGGCGGGAGGGGACACCGGGGAGCTGTTTTTT. Amino acids: CASSLAGGDTGELFF.

V is TRBV2 and J is TRBJ2-1; 10 positions agree with TRBD2. The CDR3 runs 14 residues. Per germline, CDR1 SNHLY and CDR2 FYNNEI. Trimming cost V 6 bases and J 8 bases; bases outside gene matches: 7. The CDR3 here is CASRDGLAVDEQFF. As DNA, the CDR3 is TGTGCCAGCAGAGACGGACTAGCGGTGGATGAGCAGTTCTTC.

The CDR3 coding sequence is TGTGCCGGGGGGGACGGAGTCACTGAAGCTTTCTTT. This gives the protein CAGGDGVTEAFF. The gene calls are TRBV12-3 or TRBV12-4 and TRBJ1-1, with TRBD1 as a possible D gene (5 bases). V was trimmed by 11 bases and J by 4 bases, leaving 14 bases between them. The CDR3 has 12 amino acids.

V and J are TRBV30 and TRBJ1-4; D ambiguous. The CDR3 has 12 amino acids. Germline assignment: CDR1 GTSNPN and CDR2 SVGIG (reference sequence). V was trimmed by 4 bases and J by 0 bases, leaving 3 bases between them. CDR3 amino acids: CAWTATNEKLFF. The CDR3, as DNA: TGTGCCTGGACTGCAACTAATGAAAAACTGTTTTTT.

This chain joins TRBV10-3 and TRBJ2-5; D may be TRBD1 or TRBD2 (5 bases each). Trimming stripped 3 bases from V and 5 bases from J, with 13 bases between. This CDR3 is built from 14 residues. Germline V gene data show CDR1 as ENHRY and CDR2 as SYGVKD. In DNA form, the CDR3 reads TGTGCCATCAGTGACGACACGAGGGGTGAGACCCAGTACTTC. Residues: CAISDDTRGETQYF.

This chain uses TRBV20-1 with TRBJ1-1, with TRBD1 matching over 11 bases. From germline, CDR1 is DFQATT and CDR2 SNEGSKA (reference sequence). V was clipped by 4 bases and J by 11 bases; unmatched bases: 6. CDR3 length: 12 residues. The CDR3 DNA sequence: TGCAGTGCTACCCGGACAGGGGGCGCGGCTTTCTTT. The encoded protein is CSATRTGGAAFF.

This clonotype was observed at least ten times. The chain links TRBV7-2 to TRBJ2-1; D gene ambiguous. Germline CDR1 SGHTA, CDR2 FQGNSA. Trimming removed 1 base at V and 2 bases at J, with 3 bases between. The CDR3 sequence is 13 residues long. CDR3 DNA: TGTGCCAGCAGCTTAGTAGCCTACAATGAGCAGTTCTTC. This translates into CASSLVAYNEQFF.

This clonotype was seen only a few times. This rearrangement joins TRBV7-6 to TRBJ2-7; the D gene is possibly TRBD1 (8 bases). From germline, CDR1 is SGHVS and CDR2 FNYEAQ. This CDR3 region has 15 residues. Trimming stripped 5 bases from V and 2 bases from J, with 16 bases between. The DNA for the CDR3 is TGTGCCAGCAGCAACGGACAGGGAGGGACCTACGAGCAGTACTTC. Translated: CASSNGQGGTYEQYF.